Here is one TCR beta chain with its context. Its antigen is still unknown. This specimen belongs to a study of cytomegalovirus exposure and HLA in healthy donors. Broader study findings: It was reported in a later analysis that an Asian-associated ancestry cluster showed fewer N-insertions than the roughly 710-donor mean.

The CDR3 consists of 16 residues. CDR1 and CDR2 (germline): MDHEN, SYDVKM. V was pared by 5 bases and J by 3 bases, with 11 bases of the junction left unmatched. 60 Vbeta and 13 Jbeta primers were used in PCR. Measured with immunoSEQ multiplex PCR; TCRdb has only the in-frame clones, and not every one. This table holds around 200,000 clones, about 88% found once. Sample: PBMCs. This sequence joins TRBV28 and TRBJ1-2, with 8 bases fitting TRBD1. This receptor was obtained from a woman aged 25 to 39 in good health and CMV-seronegative. The CDR3 nucleotides read TGTGCCAGCAGTCCCCCAGGACAGGGAGCTTACTATGGCTACACCTTC. Translation: CASSPPGQGAYYGYTF.